This T cell receptor beta chain was sequenced in a study of blood T cell repertoires in COVID-19. The overall study: Some COVID-19 samples were acute and others convalescent; all came from the United States, Italy and Spain.

From germline, CDR1 is SEHNR and CDR2 FQNEAQ (reference sequence). V was cut by 2 bases and J by 8 bases, with 10 bases left in between. The CDR3 spans 13 residues. Followed over time, Seattle patients had been enrolled while infection was active. As originally analysed: Amplification with reference gene primers provided the estimates of nucleated cell counts. Assay: immunoSEQ multiplex PCR; the TCRdb copy retains only in-frame clones and omits some. V and J calls and clone size follow that table, whereas D and trimming were derived from the DNA. The sample records 400,000 to 450,000 clones, about nine tenths being singletons.

Sequenced sample: peripheral blood. The sequence was obtained from a woman aged 40 to 50 with COVID-19, enrolled during active disease. This rearrangement joins TRBV7-9 to TRBJ2-1; no clear D gene. CDR3 protein: CASSLFPRDEQFF. CDR3 in DNA: TGTGCCAGCAGCTTATTCCCTCGCGATGAGCAGTTCTTC.